The next 10 T cell receptor beta chains were all read from a single sample in a study of cytomegalovirus exposure and HLA in healthy donors. PCR was performed using 60 Vbeta and 13 Jbeta primers. Profiled with immunoSEQ multiplex PCR; TCRdb holds only in-frame clones, not every one. Of fewer than 250,000 clones detected, over 70% appear once; the ten largest clones hold approximately 0.71%. The specimen sequenced was PBMCs. Receptors originate from a boy aged 2 to 10 in good health and CMV-seronegative.

CDR3 region: CASSLAGGIQETQYF. The CDR3 nucleotides are TGTGCCAGCAGCCTAGCGGGGGGAATCCAAGAGACCCAGTACTTC. V and J are TRBV27 and TRBJ2-5, with 11 bases that match TRBD2. This CDR3 region has 15 residues. V trimming: 6 bases; J trimming: 1 base; junction bases outside the gene matches: 4. The germline CDR1 and CDR2 sequences are MNHEY and SMNVEV (reference sequence).

The rearrangement joins TRBV5-1 to TRBJ2-7, with D possibly TRBD2 on 6 matching bases. The CDR3 is 13 residues long. Germline V CDR1 and CDR2: SGHRS, YFSETQ. Trimming took 3 bases from V and 4 from J, leaving 11 bases between them. CDR3 sequence reads: CASSSGVGYEQYF. The CDR3, as DNA: TGCGCCAGCAGCTCGGGGGTGGGTTACGAGCAGTACTTC.

V is TRBV6-1 and J is TRBJ2-5; no clear D gene. V was cut by 3 bases and J by 1 base, with 6 bases left in between. From germline, CDR1 is MNHNS and CDR2 SASEGT. The CDR3 sequence is 13 residues long. CDR3 nucleotides: TGTGCCAGCAGTGACGAGGTCCAAGAGACCCAGTACTTC. Amino acid sequence: CASSDEVQETQYF.

Here the CDR3 reads CASMEGNSYEQYF. The CDR3 nucleotides read TGTGCCAGCATGGAGGGTAACTCCTACGAGCAGTACTTC. The chain is built from TRBV6-5 and TRBJ2-7, with D possibly being TRBD2 (6 bases). The CDR3 spans 13 residues. Germline V gives CDR1 MNHEY, CDR2 SVGAGI. Trimming cost V 7 bases and J 0 bases, with 10 bases left between them.

The genes are TRBV6-6 and TRBJ1-2, with 9 bases aligning to TRBD1. Looked up from germline, CDR1 is MNHNY and CDR2 is SVGAGI (reference sequence). This CDR3 comprises 13 residues. J was trimmed by 6 bases and V by 5 bases; bases with no gene match: 4. The chain's CDR3 is CASSQRTGDGYTF. Here the CDR3 DNA reads TGTGCCAGCAGTCAACGGACAGGGGATGGCTACACCTTC.

The chain employs TRBV10-3 and TRBJ2-7; 12 bases are shared with TRBD2. V dropped 4 bases and J dropped 6; count of bases not matched to a gene: 7. Germline CDR1 ENHRY, CDR2 SYGVKD. The CDR3 is made up of 15 amino acids. The CDR3 bases are TGTGCCATCAGTGGCCGACTAGCGGGGGAGTTCGAGCAGTACTTC. It specifies CAISGRLAGEFEQYF.

This clone has only one observation. The rearrangement joins TRBV9 to TRBJ2-2, with 7 positions matching TRBD2. J was trimmed by 2 bases and V by 2 bases; bases with no gene match: 9. Germline lookup yields CDR1 SGDLS and CDR2 YYNGEE. This CDR3 spans 17 amino acids. In nucleotides, the CDR3 is TGTGCCAGCAGCGTGCTCGGTGGGACTACAAACACCGGGGAGCTGTTTTTT. Residues: CASSVLGGTTNTGELFF.

The CDR3 coding sequence is TGCGCCAGCAGCCCCCGCCCCTTACGGGGAACTAATGAAAAACTGTTTTTT. Protein sequence: CASSPRPLRGTNEKLFF. The chain is built from TRBV5-1 and TRBJ1-4, with unresolved D. V lost 4 bases to trimming and J lost 1 base, with 17 bases between them. The CDR3 spans 17 residues. Germline assignment: CDR1 SGHRS and CDR2 YFSETQ.

The chain employs TRBV6-1 and TRBJ2-2, with 12 nucleotides matching TRBD2. Trimming at V came to 5 bases and at J to 8 bases, leaving 6 bases not matched to a gene. The germline CDR1 and CDR2 sequences are MNHNS and SASEGT. The CDR3 spans 15 residues. The DNA for the CDR3 is TGTGCCAGCAGTTTTACTAGCGGGGGGCGAGGGGAGCTGTTTTTT. Translating gives CASSFTSGGRGELFF.

The chain recombines TRBV15 with TRBJ2-3; 7 bases line up with TRBD1. After removal of 5 bases from V and 2 bases from J, the junction contained 10 bases not matched to a gene. The V gene's germline CDR1 is LNHNV and CDR2 YYDKDF (reference sequence). The CDR3 consists of 16 residues. CDR3 sequence (DNA): TGTGCCACCAGCCGGTCGACAGGGATTGACACAGATACGCAGTATTTT. Encoded protein: CATSRSTGIDTDTQYF.